This is a list of T cell receptor beta chains from one sample in a study of shared clonotypes between healthy human individuals. Sequenced by immunoSEQ multiplex PCR; TCRdb stores in-frame clones only, minus some. This sample has fewer than 3 million clones, with about nine tenths found just once. The sequencing sample was made of naive CD4+ T cells from PBMCs. These receptors came from a man aged 18-30 years in good health. Some clones in this sample may be carry-over from other donors' samples. The conserved cysteine and the conserved F or W are not part of the CDR3 here.

cdr3_aa	v_call	j_call
ASSRTDTYEQY	TRBV5-4	TRBJ2-7
ASTLTQGRNYGYT	TRBV7-2	TRBJ1-2
ASSPGGSTSSYEQY	TRBV28	TRBJ2-7
ASSPTYNSPLH	TRBV4-2	TRBJ1-6
ASSARTGEETQY	TRBV9	TRBJ2-5
ASSEIGGRHNEQF	TRBV6-1	TRBJ2-1
ASSHGGLAGGSNEQF	TRBV4-2	TRBJ2-1
ASSGEQGYGYT	TRBV2	TRBJ1-2
SAGTGGGEKLF	TRBV29-1	TRBJ1-4
ASSSPVGSVGTDTQY	TRBV28	TRBJ2-3
ASSPRARDEQF	TRBV7-2	TRBJ2-1
ASSWGRTYNEQF	TRBV2	TRBJ2-1
ASSAQGGQNTEAF	TRBV7-9	TRBJ1-1
ASSQDQFRAEAF	TRBV4-2	TRBJ1-1
ASSVAQGVGGTQY	TRBV9	TRBJ2-5
ATSRDQGREAF	TRBV15	TRBJ1-1
ASSLARGQGANTGELF	TRBV5-4	TRBJ2-2
ASSRTPGNTIY	TRBV7-2	TRBJ1-3